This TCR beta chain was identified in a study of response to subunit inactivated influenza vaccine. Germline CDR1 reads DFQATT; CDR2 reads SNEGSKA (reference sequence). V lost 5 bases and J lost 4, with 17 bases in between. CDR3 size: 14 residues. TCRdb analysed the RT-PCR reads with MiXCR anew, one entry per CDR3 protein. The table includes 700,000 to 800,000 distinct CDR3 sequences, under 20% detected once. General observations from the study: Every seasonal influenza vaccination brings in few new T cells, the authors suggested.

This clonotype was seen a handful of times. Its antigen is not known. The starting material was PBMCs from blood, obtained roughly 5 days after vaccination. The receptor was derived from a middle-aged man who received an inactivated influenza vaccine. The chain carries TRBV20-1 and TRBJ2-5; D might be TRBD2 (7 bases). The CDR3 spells CSAQRGGIGETQYF. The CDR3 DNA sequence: TGCAGTGCTCAAAGGGGGGGAATAGGAGAGACCCAGTACTTC.